Presented here are 14 T cell receptor beta chains from one specimen sequenced in a study. Treg sorting used a CD4+CD25+CD127-/low gate. One entry per CDR3 protein, called by TCRdb with MiXCR from the 5' RACE reads. The data contain 7,000 to 9,000 distinct CDR3 sequences, less than 55% of them singletons. What was sequenced was Tregs sorted from a lymph node. These receptors all stem from a female donor with breast cancer.

This chain uses TRBV4-1 with TRBJ2-3, with 13 bases identical to TRBD2. Germline loops: CDR1 MGHRA, CDR2 YSYEKL. Losses at the gene ends were 1 base for V and 2 bases for J; bases not matched to a gene: 3. The CDR3 loop spans 17 amino acids. CDR3 bases: TGCGCCAGCAGCCAAGGGGGACTAGCGGGGAACACAGATACGCAGTATTTT. Protein product: CASSQGGLAGNTDTQYF.

The chain joins TRBV6-5 to TRBJ2-5; a weak D match, TRBD2 (6 bases). V dropped 0 bases and J dropped 2 bases, with 13 bases sitting between them. CDR1 is MNHEY, CDR2 SVGAGI, per germline. The CDR3 runs 16 residues. CDR3 nucleotides: TGTGCCAGCAGTTACTCGTCAAGGGGAGGACAAGAGACCCAGTACTTC. Translation: CASSYSSRGGQETQYF.

Here the CDR3 DNA reads TGTGCCAGCAGTTGGGGTGCTAACACTGAAGCTTTCTTT. Protein product: CASSWGANTEAFF. The V call is TRBV6-2 or TRBV6-3, the J call TRBJ1-1; no reliable D call. Germline CDR1 is MNHEY and CDR2 is SVGEGT. This CDR3 contains 13 residues. V gave up 4 bases and J gave up 2 bases, with 8 bases separating them.

This clonotype has just a few counts. The rearrangement joins TRBV7-3 to TRBJ1-1; D is unresolved. CDR1 and CDR2 from the germline V gene are SGHTA and FQGTGA. V was cut by 5 bases and J by 5 bases, with 15 bases left in between. The CDR3 has 14 residues. The chain's CDR3 is CASSPSGARTEAFF. The CDR3 bases are TGTGCCAGCAGCCCGAGCGGTGCGAGGACTGAAGCTTTCTTT.

Of note for this clonotype: One end of the junction fails to match germline, which may point to a read error. The V and J genes are TRBV7-2 and TRBJ2-1, with D unclear. The CDR3 contains 16 residues. Germline CDR1 reads SGHTA; CDR2 reads FQGNSA. CDR3 coding DNA: TGCGCCAGCAGCCAGTCGTGGCAAAGCTCCTACAATGAGCAGTTCTTC. Protein product: CASSQSWQSSYNEQFF.

This chain links TRBV18 with TRBJ2-6, with D maybe TRBD1 (5 bases). This CDR3 contains 17 residues. Between the trimmed V and J ends, which lost 3 bases and 0 bases, there was a span of 12 bases. Germline CDR1 KGHSH, CDR2 LQKENI. The CDR3 coding sequence is TGTGCCAGCTCACCGCCAGGGCATTACTCTGGGGCCAACGTCCTGACTTTC. Translating it yields CASSPPGHYSGANVLTF.

The rearrangement uses TRBV15 and TRBJ2-7; 8 bases map to TRBD2. V gave up 3 bases and J gave up 3 bases; unmatched junction bases: 10. CDR3 length equals 16 residues. CDR1 LNHNV and CDR2 YYDKDF come from the germline V gene (reference sequence). Here the CDR3 DNA reads TGTGCCACCAGCAGCGGGCTACTAGCGGAGAACTACGAGCAGTACTTC. It translates to CATSSGLLAENYEQYF.

The chain combines TRBV7-3 with TRBJ2-1; TRBD2 matches 8 bases. CDR1 is SGHTA, CDR2 FQGTGA, per germline. V lost 1 base, J lost 2 bases, and 7 bases stayed unmatched. The CDR3 runs 17 residues. The CDR3 region is CASSLRISGATYNEQFF. For the CDR3, the DNA is TGTGCCAGCAGCTTAAGAATTAGCGGGGCCACCTACAATGAGCAGTTCTTC.

This chain uses TRBV6-2 or TRBV6-3 with TRBJ2-3, with D possibly being TRBD1 (5 bases). This CDR3 has 16 residues. With 6 bases removed from V and 3 bases from J, the gap between germline ends came to 19 bases. Germline V gives CDR1 MNHEY, CDR2 SVGEGT. As DNA, the CDR3 is TGTGCCAGCAGCCACTGGGGCACCCGGCGGACAGATACGCAGTATTTT. Amino acids: CASSHWGTRRTDTQYF.

This rearrangement joins TRBV25-1 to TRBJ2-3; D unclear. CDR1 and CDR2 (germline): MGHDK, SYGVNS. There are 12 residues in the CDR3. V lost 3 bases and J lost 1, with 2 bases in between. CDR3 sequence reads: CASSERTDTQYF. CDR3 bases: TGTGCCAGCAGTGAGCGCACAGATACGCAGTATTTT. The full variable domain, its missing parts supplied by reference TRBV25-1 and TRBJ2-3, is EADIYQTPRYLVIGTGKKITLECSQTMGHDKMYWYQQDPGMELHLIHYSYGVNSTEKGDLSSESTVSRIRTEHFPLTLESARPSHTSQYLCASSERTDTQYFGPGTRLTVL.

This clonotype showed up just a few times. This sequence joins TRBV20-1 and TRBJ2-3, with D possibly matching TRBD2 (7 bases). The CDR3 loop spans 12 amino acids. V lost 5 bases and J 7 bases, leaving 13 bases between the germline ends. In germline, CDR1 is DFQATT, CDR2 SNEGSKA (reference sequence). CDR3 loop: CSAEGEGNTQYF. The CDR3, as DNA: TGCAGTGCTGAGGGGGAGGGGAATACGCAGTATTTT.

This clonotype was observed a handful of times. The gene calls are TRBV7-2 and TRBJ1-1; TRBD1 is a possible D gene (5 bases). The CDR3 length is 14 residues. Germline CDR1 and CDR2: SGHTA and FQGNSA. Trimming stripped 4 bases from V and 4 bases from J, with 13 bases between. CDR3 amino acids: CASSSRGRGTEAFF. CDR3 DNA sequence: TGTGCCAGCAGCTCCCGAGGGAGGGGCACTGAAGCTTTCTTT.

This clonotype was seen more than once but under ten times. The genes are TRBV4-3 and TRBJ1-4; D remains ambiguous. Per the germline V gene, CDR1 is LGHNA and CDR2 is YSLEER. V was trimmed by 0 bases and J by 6 bases, leaving 11 bases between them. The CDR3 contains 15 residues. The CDR3 nucleotides read TGCGCCAGCAGCCAAGAATCACTGGGTGATGAAAAACTGTTTTTT. This encodes CASSQESLGDEKLFF.

J is TRBJ2-3 and V is TRBV20-1; tentatively, D is TRBD1 or TRBD2 (5 bases each). The V gene's germline CDR1 is DFQATT and CDR2 SNEGSKA (reference sequence). Deletions cut 5 bases from V and 2 bases from J, with 14 bases between. The CDR3 has 14 residues. The CDR3 DNA sequence: TGCAGTGCTGGGACCCTCCCCCACACAGATACGCAGTATTTT. Residues: CSAGTLPHTDTQYF.